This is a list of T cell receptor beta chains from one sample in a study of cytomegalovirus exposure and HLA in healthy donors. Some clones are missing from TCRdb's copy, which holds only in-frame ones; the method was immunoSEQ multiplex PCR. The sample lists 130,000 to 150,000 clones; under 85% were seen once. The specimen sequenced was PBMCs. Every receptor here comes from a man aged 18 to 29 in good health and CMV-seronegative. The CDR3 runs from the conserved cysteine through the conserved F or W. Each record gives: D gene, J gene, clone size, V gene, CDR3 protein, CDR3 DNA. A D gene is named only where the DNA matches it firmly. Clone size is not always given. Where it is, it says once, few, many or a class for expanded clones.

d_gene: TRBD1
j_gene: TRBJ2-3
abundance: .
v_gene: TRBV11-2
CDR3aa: CASSPGTGTDTQYF
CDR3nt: TGTGCCAGCAGCCCCGGGACAGGCACAGATACGCAGTATTTT

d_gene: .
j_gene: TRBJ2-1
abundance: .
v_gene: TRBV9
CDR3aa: CASSRTYNEQFF
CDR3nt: TGTGCCAGCAGCCGTACCTACAATGAGCAGTTCTTC

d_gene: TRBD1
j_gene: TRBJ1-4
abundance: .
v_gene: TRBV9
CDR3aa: CASSGDSGGFNEKLFF
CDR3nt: TGTGCCAGCAGCGGGGACTCAGGGGGGTTTAATGAAAAACTGTTTTTT

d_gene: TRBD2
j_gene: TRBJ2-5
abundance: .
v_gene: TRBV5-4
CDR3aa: CASSTGTSGGAQETQYF
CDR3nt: TGTGCCAGCAGCACCGGGACTAGCGGGGGGGCCCAAGAGACCCAGTACTTC

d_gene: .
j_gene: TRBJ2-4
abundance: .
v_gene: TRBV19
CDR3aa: CASTTTPGFIQYF
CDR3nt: TGTGCCAGTACCACCACCCCAGGGTTCATTCAGTACTTC

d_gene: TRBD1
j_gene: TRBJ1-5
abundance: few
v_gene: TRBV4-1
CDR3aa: CASSQVTGKNQHF
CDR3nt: TGCGCCAGCAGCCAAGTGACAGGGAAAAACCAGCATTTT

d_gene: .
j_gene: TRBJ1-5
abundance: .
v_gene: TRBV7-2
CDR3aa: CASSLVTGFQHF
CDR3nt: TGTGCCAGCAGCTTAGTAACCGGGTTCCAGCATTTT

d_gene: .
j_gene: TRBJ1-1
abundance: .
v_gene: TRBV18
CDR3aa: CASSPTGLGTWIGAEAFF
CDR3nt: TGTGCCAGCTCACCAACGGGATTGGGGACTTGGATCGGCGCTGAAGCTTTCTTT

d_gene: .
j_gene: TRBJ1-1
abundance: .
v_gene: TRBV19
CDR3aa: CASKSSSLLNTEAFF
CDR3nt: TGTGCCAGTAAATCAAGTAGCCTCTTGAACACTGAAGCTTTCTTT

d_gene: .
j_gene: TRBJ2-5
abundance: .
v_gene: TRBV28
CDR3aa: CASSHLEVREETQYF
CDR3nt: TGTGCCAGCAGTCACCTAGAGGTCAGGGAAGAGACCCAGTACTTC

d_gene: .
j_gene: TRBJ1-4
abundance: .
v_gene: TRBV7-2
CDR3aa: CASSFLGVGPNEKLFF
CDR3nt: TGTGCCAGCAGCTTTCTTGGGGTGGGGCCTAATGAAAAACTGTTTTTT

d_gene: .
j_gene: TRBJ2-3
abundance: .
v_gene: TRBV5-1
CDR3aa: CASSFGLGAPTDTQYF
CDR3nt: TGCGCCAGCAGCTTTGGGCTGGGGGCTCCCACAGATACGCAGTATTTT

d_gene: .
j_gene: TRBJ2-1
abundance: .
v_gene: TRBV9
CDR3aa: CASGTRQFF
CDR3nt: TGTGCCAGCGGGACTCGGCAGTTCTTC

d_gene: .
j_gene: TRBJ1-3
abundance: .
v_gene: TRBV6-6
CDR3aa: CASSYATVIGNTIYF
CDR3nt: TGTGCCAGCAGTTACGCGACAGTAATTGGAAACACCATATATTTT

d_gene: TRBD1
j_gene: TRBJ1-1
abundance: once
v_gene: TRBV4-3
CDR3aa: CASSQDGTGDTEAFF
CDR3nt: TGCGCCAGCAGCCAAGATGGGACAGGAGACACTGAAGCTTTCTTT

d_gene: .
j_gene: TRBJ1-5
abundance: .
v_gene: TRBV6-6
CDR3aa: CASSYSLRGNQPQHF
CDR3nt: TGTGCCAGCAGTTACTCGCTAAGAGGCAATCAGCCCCAGCATTTT

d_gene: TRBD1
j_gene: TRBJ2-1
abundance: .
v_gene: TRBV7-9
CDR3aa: CASSPGSGTGTGVYNEQFF
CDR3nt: TGTGCCAGCAGCCCAGGGTCCGGAACCGGGACAGGGGTCTACAATGAGCAGTTCTTC

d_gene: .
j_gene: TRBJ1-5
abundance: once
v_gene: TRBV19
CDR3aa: CASQTVEGSNQPQHF
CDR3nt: TGTGCCAGTCAGACGGTGGAGGGCAGCAATCAGCCCCAGCATTTT

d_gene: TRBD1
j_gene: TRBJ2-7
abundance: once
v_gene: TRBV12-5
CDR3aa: CASGPTGNYEQYF
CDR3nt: TGTGCTAGTGGCCCGACAGGGAACTACGAGCAGTACTTC

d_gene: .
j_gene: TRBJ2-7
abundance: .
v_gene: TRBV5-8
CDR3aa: CASSLTPGSSYEQYF
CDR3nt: TGTGCCAGCAGCTTGACGCCGGGGAGCTCCTACGAGCAGTACTTC

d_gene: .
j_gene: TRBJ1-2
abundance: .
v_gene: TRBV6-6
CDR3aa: CASSYAVAYGYTF
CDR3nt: TGTGCCAGCAGTTACGCGGTTGCCTATGGCTACACCTTC

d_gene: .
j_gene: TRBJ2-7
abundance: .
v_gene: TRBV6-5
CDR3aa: CASSYTYRESQQYF
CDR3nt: TGTGCCAGCAGTTACACCTACAGGGAAAGTCAGCAGTACTTC

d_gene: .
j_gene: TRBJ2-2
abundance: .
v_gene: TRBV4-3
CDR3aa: CASSQAPNTGELFF
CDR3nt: TGCGCCAGCAGCCAAGCTCCGAACACCGGGGAGCTGTTTTTT

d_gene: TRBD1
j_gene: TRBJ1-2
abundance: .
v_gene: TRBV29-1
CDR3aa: CSVGGWTGGAKYGYTF
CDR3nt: TGCAGCGTCGGAGGCTGGACAGGGGGCGCGAAGTATGGCTACACCTTC

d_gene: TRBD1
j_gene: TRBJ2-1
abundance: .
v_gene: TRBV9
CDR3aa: CASSDDPGVRQGNGDEQFF
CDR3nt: TGTGCCAGCAGCGACGATCCGGGGGTAAGACAGGGGAATGGCGATGAGCAGTTCTTC